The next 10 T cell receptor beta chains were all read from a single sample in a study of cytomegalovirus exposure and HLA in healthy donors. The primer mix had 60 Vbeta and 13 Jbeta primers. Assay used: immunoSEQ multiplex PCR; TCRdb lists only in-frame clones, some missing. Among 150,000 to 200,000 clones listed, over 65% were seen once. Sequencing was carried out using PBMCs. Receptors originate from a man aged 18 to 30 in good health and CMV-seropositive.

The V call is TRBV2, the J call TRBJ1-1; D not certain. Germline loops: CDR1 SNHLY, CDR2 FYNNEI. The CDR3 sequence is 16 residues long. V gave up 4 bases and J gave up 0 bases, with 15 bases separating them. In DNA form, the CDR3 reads TGTGCCAGCAGTGTCGGGAATCGGATCATGAACACTGAAGCTTTCTTT. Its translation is CASSVGNRIMNTEAFF.

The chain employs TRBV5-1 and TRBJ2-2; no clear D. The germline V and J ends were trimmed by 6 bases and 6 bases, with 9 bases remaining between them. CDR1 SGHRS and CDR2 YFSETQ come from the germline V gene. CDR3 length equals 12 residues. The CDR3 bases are TGCGCCAGCAATGCAGGCGCCGGGGAGCTGTTTTTT. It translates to CASNAGAGELFF.

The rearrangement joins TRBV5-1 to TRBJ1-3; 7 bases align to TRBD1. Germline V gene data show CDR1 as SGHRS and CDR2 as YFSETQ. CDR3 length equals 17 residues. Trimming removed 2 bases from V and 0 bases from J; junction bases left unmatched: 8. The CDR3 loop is CASSLTWGQSSGNTIYF. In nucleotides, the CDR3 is TGCGCCAGCAGCTTAACCTGGGGACAGAGCTCTGGAAACACCATATATTTT.

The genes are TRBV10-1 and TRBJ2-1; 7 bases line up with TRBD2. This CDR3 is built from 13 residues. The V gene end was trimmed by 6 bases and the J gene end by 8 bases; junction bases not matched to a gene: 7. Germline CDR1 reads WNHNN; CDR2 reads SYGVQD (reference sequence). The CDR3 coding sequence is TGCGCCAGCAGGCCGGGACTATCCGATGAGCAGTTCTTC. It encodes CASRPGLSDEQFF.

The CDR3 bases are TGCGCCAGCAGCCGGGAGGCCTCCTACGAGCAGTACGTC. Translating it yields CASSREASYEQYV. The chain uses TRBV4-1 and TRBJ2-7, with D possibly being TRBD2 (6 bases). This CDR3 comprises 13 residues. The ends were cut back, 4 bases at V and 0 bases at J, with 7 bases in the middle. From germline, CDR1 is MGHRA and CDR2 YSYEKL.

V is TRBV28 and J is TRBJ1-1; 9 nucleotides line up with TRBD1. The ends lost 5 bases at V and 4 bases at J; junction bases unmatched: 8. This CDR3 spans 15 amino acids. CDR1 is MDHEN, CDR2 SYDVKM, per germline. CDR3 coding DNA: TGTGCCAGCAGTACCCCCTCGACAGGGGGCACTGAAGCTTTCTTT. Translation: CASSTPSTGGTEAFF.

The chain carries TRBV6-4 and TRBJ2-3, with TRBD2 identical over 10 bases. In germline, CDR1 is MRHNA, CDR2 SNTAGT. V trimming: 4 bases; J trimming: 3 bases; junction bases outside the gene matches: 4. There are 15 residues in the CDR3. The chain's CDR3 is CASSVVAGGTDTQYF. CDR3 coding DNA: TGTGCCAGCAGTGTGGTAGCGGGGGGAACAGATACGCAGTATTTT.

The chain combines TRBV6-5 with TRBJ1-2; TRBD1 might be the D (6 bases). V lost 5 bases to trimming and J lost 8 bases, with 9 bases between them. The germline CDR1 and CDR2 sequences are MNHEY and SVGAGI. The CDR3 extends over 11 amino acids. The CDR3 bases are TGTGCCAGCAGTCTCAGGGGAGGCTACACCTTC. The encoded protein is CASSLRGGYTF.

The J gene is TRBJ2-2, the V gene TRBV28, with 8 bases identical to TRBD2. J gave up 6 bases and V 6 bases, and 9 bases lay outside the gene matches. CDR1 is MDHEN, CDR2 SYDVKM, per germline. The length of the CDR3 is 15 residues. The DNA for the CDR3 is TGTGCCAGCAGGTCAGCGGGGGTGCCTTCCGGGGAGCTGTTTTTT. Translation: CASRSAGVPSGELFF.

CDR3 bases: TGTGCCATCAGTGAGAGGTCAGGGGACTATGGCTACACCTTC. Translation: CAISERSGDYGYTF. The chain combines TRBV10-3 with TRBJ1-2; the D gene is possibly TRBD1 (6 bases). CDR1 is ENHRY, CDR2 SYGVKD, per germline. The CDR3 spans 14 residues. V dropped 2 bases and J dropped 3 bases, with 10 bases sitting between them.